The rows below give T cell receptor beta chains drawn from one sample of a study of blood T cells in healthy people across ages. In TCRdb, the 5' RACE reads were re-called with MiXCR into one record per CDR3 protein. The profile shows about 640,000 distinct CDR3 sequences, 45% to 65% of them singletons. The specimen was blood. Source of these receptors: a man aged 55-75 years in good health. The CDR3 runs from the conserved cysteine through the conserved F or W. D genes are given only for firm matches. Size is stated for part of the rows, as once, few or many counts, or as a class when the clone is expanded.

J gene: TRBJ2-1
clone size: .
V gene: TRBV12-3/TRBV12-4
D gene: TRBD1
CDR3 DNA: TGTGCCAGCCAACCCACGGCGGGACAGGCTTACAATGAGCAGTTCTTC
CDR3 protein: CASQPTAGQAYNEQFF

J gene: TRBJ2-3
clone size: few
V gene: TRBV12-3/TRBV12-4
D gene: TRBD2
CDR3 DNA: TGTGCCAGCAGTTTACACACTAGCGGGGCGGAAGATACGCAGTATTTT
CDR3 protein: CASSLHTSGAEDTQYF

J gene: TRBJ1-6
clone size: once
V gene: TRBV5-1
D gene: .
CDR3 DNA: TGCGCCAGCAGCTTGGAGGGGCGGGGGGACCGGGGCAATTCACCCCTCCACTTT
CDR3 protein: CASSLEGRGDRGNSPLHF

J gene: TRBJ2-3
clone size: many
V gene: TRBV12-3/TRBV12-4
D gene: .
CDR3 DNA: TGTGCCAGCAGTGGCAGGGGGGCCGGAGATACGCAGTATTTT
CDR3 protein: CASSGRGAGDTQYF

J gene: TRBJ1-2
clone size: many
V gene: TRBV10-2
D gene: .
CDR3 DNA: TGCGCCAGCACCATAACCGGTGGTAGCTATGGCTACACCTTC
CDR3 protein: CASTITGGSYGYTF

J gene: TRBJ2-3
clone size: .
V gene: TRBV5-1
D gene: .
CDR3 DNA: TGCGCCAGCAGCGCGCCACCGTCAGATACGCAGTATTTT
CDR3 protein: CASSAPPSDTQYF

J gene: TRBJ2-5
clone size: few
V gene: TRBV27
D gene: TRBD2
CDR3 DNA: TGTGCCAGCAGTTTAACCTCTCCGGGACTAGCGGGGGGCCTGGAGAGAGAGACCCAGTACTTC
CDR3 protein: CASSLTSPGLAGGLERETQYF

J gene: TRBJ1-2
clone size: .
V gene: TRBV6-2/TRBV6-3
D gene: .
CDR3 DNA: TGTGCCAGCAGACTCCCAGCAGCTCACTATGGCTACACCTTC
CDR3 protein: CASRLPAAHYGYTF

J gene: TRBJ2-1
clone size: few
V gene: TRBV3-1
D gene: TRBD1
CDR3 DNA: TGTGCCAGCAGCCGATCGACCGGGACAGGGGGATCCTACAATGAGCAGTTCTTC
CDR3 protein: CASSRSTGTGGSYNEQFF

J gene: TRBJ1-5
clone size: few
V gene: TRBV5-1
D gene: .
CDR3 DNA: TGCGCCAGCAGCTTGGAGGGGGGGGAAAATCAGCCCCAGCATTTT
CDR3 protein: CASSLEGGENQPQHF

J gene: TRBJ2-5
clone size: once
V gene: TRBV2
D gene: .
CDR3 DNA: TGTGCCAGCAGTGAAAGCAATCTGGAGACCCAGTACTTC
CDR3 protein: CASSESNLETQYF

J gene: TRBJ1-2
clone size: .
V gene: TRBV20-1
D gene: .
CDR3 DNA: TGCAGTGCTCCCAGCCCATCTAAGGGCTACACCTTC
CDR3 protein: CSAPSPSKGYTF

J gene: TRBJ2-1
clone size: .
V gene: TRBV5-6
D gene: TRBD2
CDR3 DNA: TGTGCCAGCAGCTTGGCCCGGGGGGGTGAGCAGTTCTTC
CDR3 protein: CASSLARGGEQFF

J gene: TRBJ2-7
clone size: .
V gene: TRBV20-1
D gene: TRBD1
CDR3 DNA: TGCAGTGCTGGGGGGGGACAGGGGGACCACGAGCAGTACTTC
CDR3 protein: CSAGGGQGDHEQYF

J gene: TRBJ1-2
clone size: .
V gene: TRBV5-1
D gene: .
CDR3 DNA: TGCGCCAGCAGCTTGGCCTTCCGGGACTATGGCTACACCTTC
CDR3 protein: CASSLAFRDYGYTF

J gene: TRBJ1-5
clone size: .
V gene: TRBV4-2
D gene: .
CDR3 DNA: TGTGCCAGCAGCCAAGGAACAGCGTATCAGCCCCAGCATTTT
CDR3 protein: CASSQGTAYQPQHF

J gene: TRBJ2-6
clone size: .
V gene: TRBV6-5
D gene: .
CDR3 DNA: TGTGCCAGCACTGACACTTCTGGGGCCAACGTCCTGACTTTC
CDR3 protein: CASTDTSGANVLTF